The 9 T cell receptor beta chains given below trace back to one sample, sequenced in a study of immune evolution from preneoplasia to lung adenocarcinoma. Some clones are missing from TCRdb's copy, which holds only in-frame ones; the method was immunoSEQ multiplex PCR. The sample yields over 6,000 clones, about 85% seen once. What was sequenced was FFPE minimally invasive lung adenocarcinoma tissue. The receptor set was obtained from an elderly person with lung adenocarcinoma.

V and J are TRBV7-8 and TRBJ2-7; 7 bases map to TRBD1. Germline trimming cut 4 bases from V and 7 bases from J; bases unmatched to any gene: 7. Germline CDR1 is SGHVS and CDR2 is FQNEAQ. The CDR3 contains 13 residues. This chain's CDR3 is CASSSRQGQEQYF. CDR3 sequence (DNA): TGTGCCAGCAGCTCGCGACAGGGACAAGAGCAGTACTTC.

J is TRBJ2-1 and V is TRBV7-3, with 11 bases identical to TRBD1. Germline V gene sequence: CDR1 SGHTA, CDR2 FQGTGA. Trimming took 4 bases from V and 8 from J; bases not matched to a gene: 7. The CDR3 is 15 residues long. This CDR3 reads CASSYGTGGRDEQFF. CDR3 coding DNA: TGTGCCAGCAGCTATGGGACAGGGGGAAGGGATGAGCAGTTCTTC.

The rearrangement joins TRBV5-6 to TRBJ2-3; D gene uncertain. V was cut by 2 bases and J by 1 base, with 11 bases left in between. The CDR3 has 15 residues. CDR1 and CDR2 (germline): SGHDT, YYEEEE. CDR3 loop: CASSLDSTGTDTQYF. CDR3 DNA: TGTGCCAGCAGCTTAGATAGCACCGGCACAGATACGCAGTATTTT.

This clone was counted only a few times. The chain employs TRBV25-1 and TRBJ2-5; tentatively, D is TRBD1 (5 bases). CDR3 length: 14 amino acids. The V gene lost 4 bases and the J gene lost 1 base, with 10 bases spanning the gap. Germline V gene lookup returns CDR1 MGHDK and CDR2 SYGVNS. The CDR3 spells CASSVRGGQETQYF. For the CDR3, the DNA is TGTGCCAGCAGTGTAAGGGGTGGCCAAGAGACCCAGTACTTC.

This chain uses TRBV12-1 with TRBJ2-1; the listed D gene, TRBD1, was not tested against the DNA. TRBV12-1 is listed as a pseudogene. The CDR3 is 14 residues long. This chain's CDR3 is CASSFRADYNEQFF. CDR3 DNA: TGTGCCAGCAGCTTCAGGGCTGATTACAATGAGCAGTTCTTC.

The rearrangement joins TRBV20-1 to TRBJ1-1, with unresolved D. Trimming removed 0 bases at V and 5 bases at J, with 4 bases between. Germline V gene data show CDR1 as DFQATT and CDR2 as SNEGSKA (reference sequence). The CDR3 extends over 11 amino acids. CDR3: CSAREATEAFF. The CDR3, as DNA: TGCAGTGCTAGAGAGGCTACTGAAGCTTTCTTT.

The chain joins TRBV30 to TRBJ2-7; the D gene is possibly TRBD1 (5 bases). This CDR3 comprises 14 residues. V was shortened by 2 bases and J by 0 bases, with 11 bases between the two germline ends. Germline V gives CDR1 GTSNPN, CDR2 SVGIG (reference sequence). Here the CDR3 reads CAWSTSDISYEQYF. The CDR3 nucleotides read TGTGCCTGGAGTACCTCGGACATCTCCTACGAGCAGTACTTC.

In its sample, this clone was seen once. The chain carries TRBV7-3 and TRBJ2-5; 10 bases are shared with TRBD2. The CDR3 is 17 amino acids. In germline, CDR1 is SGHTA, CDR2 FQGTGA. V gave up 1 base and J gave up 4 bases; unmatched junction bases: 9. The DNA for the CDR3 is TGTGCCAGCAGCTTAATGGGGGTAGCGGGAGGAGGAGAGACCCAGTACTTC. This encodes CASSLMGVAGGGETQYF.

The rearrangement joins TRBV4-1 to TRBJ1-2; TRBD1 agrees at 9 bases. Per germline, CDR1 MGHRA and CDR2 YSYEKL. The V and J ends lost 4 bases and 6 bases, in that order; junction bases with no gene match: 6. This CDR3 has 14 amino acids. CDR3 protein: CASSRDRVMDGYTF. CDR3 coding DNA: TGCGCCAGCAGCCGGGACAGGGTAATGGATGGCTACACCTTC.